The 9 T cell receptor beta chains below come from one sample, sequenced in a study of T cells after yellow fever vaccination. TCRdb ran MiXCR on the 5' RACE reads and lists one entry per CDR3 protein. The sample lists some 350,000 distinct CDR3 sequences; under 5% were seen once. Sample: PBMCs, taken 5 days after the yellow fever booster vaccination. These receptors were taken from a man aged 18 to 35 who received the YFV17D yellow fever vaccine.

This clonotype has only a few counts. The chain has TRBV5-6 and TRBJ1-4; 9 bases are a match to TRBD1. The CDR3 totals 18 residues. The V gene's germline CDR1 is SGHDT and CDR2 YYEEEE. V lost 1 base to trimming and J lost 2 bases; unmatched junction nucleotides: 9. CDR3 coding DNA: TGTGCCAGCAGCTTGCAAGGACAGGGGCTCGGCACTAATGAAAAACTGTTTTTT. It encodes CASSLQGQGLGTNEKLFF. The variable domain in full, completed from reference TRBV5-6 and TRBJ1-4, reads DAGVTQSPTHLIKTRGQQVTLRCSPKSGHDTVSWYQQALGQGPQFIFQYYEEEERQRGNFPDRFSGHQFPNYSSELNVNALLLGDSALYLCASSLQGQGLGTNEKLFFGSGTQLSVL.

This clonotype was detected ten times or more. V is TRBV5-1 and J is TRBJ1-1; weak D call: TRBD1 (6 bases). From germline, CDR1 is SGHRS and CDR2 YFSETQ. The CDR3 totals 16 residues. Deletions cut 0 bases from V and 1 base from J, with 13 bases between. CDR3 bases: TGCGCCAGCAGCTTGGTATCCCGGGGGCCGAACACTGAAGCTTTCTTT. It specifies CASSLVSRGPNTEAFF.

The genes are TRBV20-1 and TRBJ2-5; 7 bases are a match to TRBD2. Per the germline V gene, CDR1 is DFQATT and CDR2 is SNEGSKA (reference sequence). This CDR3 region has 15 residues. V was clipped by 6 bases and J by 1 base; unmatched bases: 11. The CDR3 nucleotides are TGCAGTGCCTCGGTCGAGGTAGCGGGCCAAGAGACCCAGTACTTC. This translates into CSASVEVAGQETQYF.

This clonotype was observed a handful of times. The genes are TRBV5-4 and TRBJ2-3; TRBD2 aligns across 12 bases. V was clipped by 6 bases and J by 11 bases; unmatched bases: 10. CDR3 length: 14 amino acids. CDR1 and CDR2 from the germline V gene are SGHNT and YYREEE (reference sequence). CDR3 coding DNA: TGTGCCAGCAAACTAGCGGGGGGCCTAAGGGGGCAGTATTTT. It yields the protein CASKLAGGLRGQYF.

A few counts support this clonotype. The chain joins TRBV5-1 to TRBJ2-2; D might be TRBD2 (5 bases). Trimming stripped 1 base from V and 2 bases from J, with 12 bases between. The CDR3 runs to 16 residues. Germline V gene sequence: CDR1 SGHRS, CDR2 YFSETQ. CDR3 nucleotides: TGCGCCAGCAGCTTGAGCGGCTACTCTAACACCGGGGAGCTGTTTTTT. Residues: CASSLSGYSNTGELFF.

The V and J genes are TRBV7-2 and TRBJ1-1, with a weak D call TRBD1 (5 bases). With 2 bases removed from V and 7 bases from J, the gap between germline ends came to 11 bases. From germline, CDR1 is SGHTA and CDR2 FQGNSA. The CDR3 is 13 residues long. This chain's CDR3 is CASSLQVTVEAFF. CDR3 bases: TGTGCCAGCAGCTTACAGGTGACAGTTGAAGCTTTCTTT.

This clonotype was seen a handful of times. Possible read error: a much larger clone is one base away. CDR3 residues: CASSWGSGANVLTF. CDR3 bases: TGTGCCAGCAGTTGGGGCTCTGGGGCCAACGTCCTGACTTTC. The genes are TRBV12-3 or TRBV12-4 and TRBJ2-6; D unclear. V was trimmed by 4 bases and J by 0 bases, leaving 4 bases between them. The CDR3 loop spans 14 amino acids.

This clonotype occurred many times. The chain combines TRBV5-1 with TRBJ2-7, with 15 positions matching TRBD2. The V gene end was trimmed by 3 bases and the J gene end by 4 bases; junction bases not matched to a gene: 11. CDR1 and CDR2 (germline): SGHRS, YFSETQ. The CDR3 extends over 18 amino acids. CDR3: CASSYLPGLAGGVYEQYF. The CDR3 DNA is TGCGCCAGCAGCTACCTTCCGGGACTAGCGGGGGGAGTTTACGAGCAGTACTTC.

At least ten counts were recorded for this clonotype. The gene calls are TRBV4-3 and TRBJ2-7; maybe TRBD2 (6 bases). Trimming left V 4 bases short and J 2 bases short, with 15 bases between. The CDR3 has 15 amino acids. Germline V CDR1 and CDR2: LGHNA, YSLEER. As DNA, the CDR3 is TGCGCCAGCAGCCCAGGGACTTCTCGCGCCTACGAGCAGTACTTC. It translates to CASSPGTSRAYEQYF.